The next 4 T cell receptor beta chains were all read from a single sample in a study of T cells in Graves' hyperthyroidism and ophthalmopathy (dated 2019 in TCRdb). The method behind the library was multiplex PCR. Sequencing used an Illumina HiSeq 2000. The TCR beta CDR3 regions were amplified from the RNA transcripts. The first round of RT-PCR for the TCR CDR3 was performed with the HTBI primer set and the Qiagen OneStep RT-PCR kit. TCRdb ran its own pipeline on the public reads, namely fastp trimming at Q25 and MiXCR clone calling, and kept in-frame beta chains. Here each entry gathers all rows of one CDR3 protein and keeps the most common genes and DNA. Here the sample has about 840,000 distinct CDR3 sequences; around 39% occur a single time. The ten largest clones capture 7.5% to 9.5% of the sample. Sequencing used blood. The receptor set was obtained from a man between 18 and 35 years old with Graves' hyperthyroidism.

The chain has TRBV15 and TRBJ2-5, with a possible D match to TRBD2 (6 bases). CDR1 and CDR2 (germline): LNHNV, YYDKDF (reference sequence). The CDR3 spans 17 residues. Trimming pared 5 bases from V and 7 bases from J, leaving 26 bases between. Written as DNA, the CDR3 is TGTGCCACCAGCGGTTCGACTAGAGGGCCTACGGGGTGGACCCAGTACTTC. Protein sequence: CATSGSTRGPTGWTQYF.

This clonotype appeared a few times. The CDR3 sequence: CASSATPSGYEQYF. CDR3 nucleotides: TGCGCCAGCAGCGCAACGCCTAGCGGCTACGAGCAGTACTTC. This rearrangement joins TRBV5-1 to TRBJ2-7; 7 bases are a match to TRBD2. Germline V gives CDR1 SGHRS, CDR2 YFSETQ. The CDR3 has 14 residues. V shed 4 bases, J shed 3 bases, and the junction held 7 bases outside the gene matches.

The genes are TRBV7-2 and TRBJ2-7, with TRBD2 identical over 8 bases. Germline-derived CDR1 and CDR2 are SGHTA and FQGNSA. CDR3 length: 16 amino acids. The junction had 13 bases not matched to a gene; V was cut back by 5 bases and J by 4 bases. The chain's CDR3 is CASSRGPGGKPYEQYF. In DNA form, the CDR3 reads TGTGCCAGCAGCCGTGGGCCGGGAGGGAAACCTTACGAGCAGTACTTC. Based on the CDR3 plus reference TRBV7-2 and TRBJ2-7, the full variable domain is GAGVSQSPSNKVTEKGKDVELRCDPISGHTALYWYRQSLGQGLEFLIYFQGNSAPDKSGLPSDRFSAERTGGSVSTLTIQRTQQEDSAVYLCASSRGPGGKPYEQYFGPGTRLTVT.

The chain is built from TRBV9 and TRBJ1-2, with a tentative D call TRBD1 (6 bases). This CDR3 comprises 15 residues. CDR1 SGDLS and CDR2 YYNGEE come from the germline V gene. Trimming removed 4 bases at V and 3 bases at J, with 16 bases between. Here the CDR3 reads CASSTQGGGHYGYTF. CDR3 DNA: TGTGCCAGCAGCACCCAGGGCGGGGGGCACTATGGCTACACCTTC. Filled out from reference TRBV9 and TRBJ1-2, the complete variable domain reads DSGVTQTPKHLITATGQRVTLRCSPRSGDLSVYWYQQSLDQGLQFLIQYYNGEERAKGNILERFSAQQFPDLHSELNLSSLELGDSALYFCASSTQGGGHYGYTFGSGTRLTVV.